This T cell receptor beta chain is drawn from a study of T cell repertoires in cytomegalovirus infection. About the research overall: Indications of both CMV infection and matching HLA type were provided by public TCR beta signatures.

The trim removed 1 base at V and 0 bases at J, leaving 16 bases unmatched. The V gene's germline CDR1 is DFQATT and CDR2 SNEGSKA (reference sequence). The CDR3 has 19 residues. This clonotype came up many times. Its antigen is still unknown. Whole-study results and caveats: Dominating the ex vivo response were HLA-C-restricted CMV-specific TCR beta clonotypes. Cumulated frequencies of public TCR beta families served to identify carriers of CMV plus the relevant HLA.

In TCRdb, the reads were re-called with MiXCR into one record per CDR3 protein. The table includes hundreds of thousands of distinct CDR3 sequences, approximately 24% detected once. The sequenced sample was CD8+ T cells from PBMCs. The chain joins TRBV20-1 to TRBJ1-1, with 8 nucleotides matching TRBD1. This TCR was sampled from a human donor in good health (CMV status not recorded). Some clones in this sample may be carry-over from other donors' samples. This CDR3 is CSARAPGGRTGRMNTEAFF. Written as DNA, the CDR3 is TGCAGTGCTAGAGCCCCAGGGGGCCGGACAGGGCGAATGAACACTGAAGCTTTCTTT.